The next 17 T cell receptor beta chains were all read from a single sample in a study of identical twins. TCRdb analysed the 5' RACE reads with MiXCR anew, one entry per CDR3 protein. The repertoire has 460,000 or so distinct CDR3 sequences, 14% of them found once; the top ten carry about 0.54%. This sample also appeared in a second study, on yellow fever vaccine responses in identical twins.

Specimen: CD4+ T cells sorted from blood. These receptor sequences come from a woman younger than 35 in good health.

This clonotype was found a few times. The CDR3 loop is CASSFPLAGVGTQYF. CDR3 DNA sequence: TGTGCCAGCAGTTTTCCGCTAGCGGGAGTAGGGACCCAGTACTTC. The rearrangement links TRBV28 to TRBJ2-5, with TRBD2 identical over 10 bases. The junction had 8 bases not matched to a gene; V was cut back by 3 bases and J by 7 bases. The CDR3 sequence is 15 residues long. Germline V gene sequence: CDR1 MDHEN, CDR2 SYDVKM.

There are many counts of this clonotype. The chain links TRBV4-2 to TRBJ2-7; D is tentatively TRBD1 or TRBD2 (5 bases each). The germline V gene encodes CDR1 LGHNA and CDR2 YNFKEQ. This CDR3 contains 15 residues. The V and J ends lost 0 bases and 4 bases respectively, with 13 bases between them. The CDR3 spells CASSQDRSEGYEQYF. In nucleotides, the CDR3 is TGTGCCAGCAGCCAAGATCGGAGCGAGGGGTACGAGCAGTACTTC.

V and J are TRBV3-1 and TRBJ2-5, with TRBD1 as a possible D gene (5 bases). The CDR3 length is 13 residues. The germline V gene encodes CDR1 LGHDT and CDR2 YNNKEL (reference sequence). Trimming removed 5 bases from V and 2 bases from J, with 9 bases in between. This CDR3 is CASSVTGQETQYF. In nucleotides, the CDR3 is TGTGCCAGCAGCGTAACAGGTCAAGAGACCCAGTACTTC.

The chain couples TRBV7-9 to TRBJ2-1, with TRBD1 identical over 7 bases. This CDR3 contains 14 residues. Per the germline V gene, CDR1 is SEHNR and CDR2 is FQNEAQ (reference sequence). V gave up 5 bases and J gave up 6 bases; unmatched junction bases: 7. For the CDR3, the DNA is TGTGCCAGCAGCCCTCCTACAGGGGCCAATGAGCAGTTCTTC. This sequence encodes CASSPPTGANEQFF.

The V and J genes are TRBV20-1 and TRBJ2-5, with unresolved D. The ends were cut back, 4 bases at V and 1 base at J, with 10 bases in the middle. Germline V CDR1 and CDR2: DFQATT, SNEGSKA (reference sequence). CDR3 size: 13 residues. This CDR3 reads CSATRSLQETQYF. The CDR3, as DNA: TGCAGTGCTACCAGATCCCTCCAAGAGACCCAGTACTTC.

The rearrangement links TRBV29-1 to TRBJ2-7; possible D gene TRBD1, 5 bases. CDR3 size: 12 residues. Germline V CDR1 and CDR2: SQVTM, ANQGSEA. V lost 5 bases to trimming and J lost 4 bases, with 12 bases between them. The CDR3 loop is CSVSAAGYEQYF. CDR3 nucleotide sequence: TGCAGCGTTTCTGCGGCAGGGTACGAGCAGTACTTC.

This rearrangement joins TRBV20-1 to TRBJ2-2; D uncertain. The germline V gene encodes CDR1 DFQATT and CDR2 SNEGSKA (reference sequence). Trimming shortened V by 0 bases and J by 6 bases, and 14 bases separated the two germline ends. The CDR3 loop spans 15 amino acids. The DNA for the CDR3 is TGCAGTGCTAGAGATAACCCGACATCCCCCGGGGAGCTGTTTTTT. Translating it yields CSARDNPTSPGELFF.

This clonotype has a handful of counts. The genes are TRBV9 and TRBJ2-5, with 7 bases fitting TRBD1. Looked up from germline, CDR1 is SGDLS and CDR2 is YYNGEE. The CDR3 consists of 16 residues. The V and J ends lost 0 bases and 3 bases, in that order; junction bases with no gene match: 8. This chain's CDR3 is CASSVDGVGTEETQYF. The CDR3 DNA follows: TGTGCCAGCAGCGTAGACGGTGTTGGGACAGAAGAGACCCAGTACTTC.

V and J are TRBV11-3 and TRBJ2-7; either TRBD1 or TRBD2 may fit D (5 bases each). The CDR3 runs to 12 residues. The germline gives CDR1 SGHNT, CDR2 YENEEA. Trimming removed 3 bases at V and 5 bases at J, with 8 bases between. CDR3 coding DNA: TGTGCCAGCAGCTTGGGGGACCACGAGCAGTACTTC. The encoded protein is CASSLGDHEQYF.

The V call is TRBV9, the J call TRBJ2-2; D may be TRBD1 (6 bases). V dropped 4 bases and J dropped 8 bases, with 12 bases sitting between them. The CDR3 sequence is 13 residues long. Germline assignment: CDR1 SGDLS and CDR2 YYNGEE. The CDR3 region is CASSIWTAGELFF. DNA for the CDR3: TGTGCCAGCAGCATATGGACAGCAGGGGAGCTGTTTTTT. The full variable domain, its missing parts supplied by reference TRBV9 and TRBJ2-2, is DSGVTQTPKHLITATGQRVTLRCSPRSGDLSVYWYQQSLDQGLQFLIQYYNGEERAKGNILERFSAQQFPDLHSELNLSSLELGDSALYFCASSIWTAGELFFGEGSRLTVL.

V and J are TRBV4-1 and TRBJ2-7, with D tentatively TRBD1 (6 bases). Trimming stripped 0 bases from V and 0 bases from J, with 15 bases between. Germline CDR1 and CDR2: MGHRA and YSYEKL. The CDR3 length is 17 residues. The CDR3 sequence: CASSQDPRRTDSYEQYF. The CDR3 DNA sequence: TGCGCCAGCAGCCAAGATCCACGCAGGACAGACTCCTACGAGCAGTACTTC.

This sequence joins TRBV5-1 and TRBJ2-3; 10 bases match TRBD1. The CDR3 covers 16 residues. The V and J ends lost 4 bases and 3 bases, in that order; junction bases with no gene match: 8. Looked up from germline, CDR1 is SGHRS and CDR2 is YFSETQ. The chain's CDR3 is CASSPGGTGETDTQYF. The CDR3 DNA reads TGCGCCAGCAGCCCGGGCGGGACAGGGGAAACAGATACGCAGTATTTT.

This clonotype was seen a handful of times. J is TRBJ2-3 and V is TRBV4-2, with TRBD2 as a possible D gene (6 bases). Trimming took off 0 bases at V and 1 base at J, with 8 bases between the two ends. The V gene's germline CDR1 is LGHNA and CDR2 YNFKEQ. This CDR3 has 15 residues. CDR3 region: CASSQDASGTDTQYF. The DNA for the CDR3 is TGTGCCAGCAGCCAAGATGCTAGCGGCACAGATACGCAGTATTTT.

CDR3 sequence: CASSLGLGAGEQFF. The CDR3 nucleotides are TGTGCCAGCAGCTTGGGACTAGGAGCAGGTGAGCAGTTCTTC. The J gene is TRBJ2-1, the V gene TRBV9; 8 bases map to TRBD2. The CDR3 runs 14 residues. V gave up 4 bases and J gave up 9 bases; unmatched junction bases: 9. Germline CDR1 reads SGDLS; CDR2 reads YYNGEE.

This clonotype was detected a few times. This rearrangement joins TRBV20-1 to TRBJ1-1, with D maybe TRBD1 (6 bases). The CDR3 has 13 residues. Trimming left V 6 bases short and J 1 base short, with 12 bases between. Germline assignment: CDR1 DFQATT and CDR2 SNEGSKA (reference sequence). The CDR3 DNA reads TGCAGTGCCCTGGGACATACGAACACTGAAGCTTTCTTT. This sequence encodes CSALGHTNTEAFF.

The chain carries TRBV20-1 and TRBJ1-6; D is ambiguous. Per the germline V gene, CDR1 is DFQATT and CDR2 is SNEGSKA (reference sequence). V was clipped by 8 bases and J by 6 bases, with 14 bases between them. The CDR3 has 13 residues. As DNA, the CDR3 is TGCAGTTGCCAGGCGGAGTTTAATTCACCCCTCCACTTT. Translation: CSCQAEFNSPLHF.

This clonotype has a handful of counts. The chain recombines TRBV5-1 with TRBJ2-2, with D unresolved. The CDR3 has 14 residues. Germline V gene lookup returns CDR1 SGHRS and CDR2 YFSETQ. The V end lost 2 bases, the J end lost 3 bases, and 8 bases lay between the germline ends. The CDR3 loop is CASSLTGHTGELFF. The CDR3 nucleotides are TGCGCCAGCAGCTTAACGGGCCACACCGGGGAGCTGTTTTTT. Filled out from reference TRBV5-1 and TRBJ2-2, the complete variable domain reads KAGVTQTPRYLIKTRGQQVTLSCSPISGHRSVSWYQQTPGQGLQFLFEYFSETQRNKGNFPGRFSGRQFSNSRSEMNVSTLELGDSALYLCASSLTGHTGELFFGEGSRLTVL.